These 25 T cell receptor beta chains share one sample of origin, sequenced in a study of spatial heterogeneity in lung cancer. Time point in this sample: sample taken at primary tumor resection. The sequenced material consisted of unsorted whole RNA from tumor, nontumor lung or frozen PBMC. TCRdb processed the 5' RACE reads anew with MiXCR; each CDR3 protein has one entry. The sample carries tens of thousands of distinct CDR3 sequences, around 5.8% recorded once. The source material was PBMCs, sampled at surgery. The origin of the receptors is a male donor with early-stage non-small cell lung cancer.

In this sample, this clonotype turned up a few times. This chain uses TRBV12-3 or TRBV12-4 with TRBJ2-2; D may be TRBD1 or TRBD2 (6 bases each). Trimming cost V 6 bases and J 6 bases, with 14 bases left between them. The CDR3 contains 14 residues. The CDR3 loop is CASREGGLAGELFF. The CDR3 DNA sequence: TGTGCCAGCAGGGAGGGGGGATTAGCCGGGGAGCTGTTTTTT.

In this sample, this clonotype turned up many times. The chain has TRBV18 and TRBJ2-7, with 7 bases matching TRBD1. CDR3 size: 13 residues. Losses at the gene ends were 9 bases for V and 2 bases for J; bases not matched to a gene: 7. Germline lookup yields CDR1 KGHSH and CDR2 LQKENI. As DNA, the CDR3 is TGTGCCAGTACTGTGGACAGGACCTACGAGCAGTACTTC. Its protein is CASTVDRTYEQYF. Filled out from reference TRBV18 and TRBJ2-7, the complete variable domain reads NAGVMQNPRHLVRRRGQEARLRCSPMKGHSHVYWYRQLPEEGLKFMVYLQKENIIDESGMPKERFSAEFPKEGPSILRIQQVVRGDSAAYFCASTVDRTYEQYFGPGTRLTVT.

V and J are TRBV13 and TRBJ1-2, with TRBD1 matching over 7 bases. The CDR3 is made up of 15 amino acids. CDR1 is PRHDT, CDR2 FYEKMQ, per germline (reference sequence). V was clipped by 2 bases and J by 2 bases; unmatched bases: 5. CDR3 region: CASSLFRQGNYGYTF. The DNA of the CDR3 is TGTGCCAGCAGCTTATTCAGACAGGGAAACTATGGCTACACCTTC.

This clonotype was counted ten times or more. The chain employs TRBV12-3 or TRBV12-4 and TRBJ2-5; D remains ambiguous. Trimming pared 4 bases from V and 5 bases from J, leaving 14 bases between. The CDR3 covers 14 residues. The CDR3 nucleotides read TGTGCCAGCAGTTGGGCAGGACGGTGGGAGACCCAGTACTTC. Protein: CASSWAGRWETQYF.

This clonotype was seen only a few times. V usage is TRBV29-1 and J usage is TRBJ1-4; no reliable D call. V was pared by 2 bases and J by 5 bases, with 9 bases between. Germline CDR1 SQVTM, CDR2 ANQGSEA. This CDR3 is 13 amino acids long. The CDR3 sequence is CSVERRLNEKLFF. The CDR3, as DNA: TGCAGCGTTGAAAGGCGGCTCAATGAAAAACTGTTTTTT.

This clonotype occurred many times. This chain joins TRBV6-6 and TRBJ2-2; TRBD1 matches at 7 bases. After removal of 6 bases from V and 5 bases from J, the junction contained 9 bases not matched to a gene. The CDR3 is made up of 15 amino acids. CDR1 is MNHNY and CDR2 is SVGAGI in the germline V gene (reference sequence). CDR3 protein: CASRIDRARTGELFF. DNA for the CDR3: TGTGCCAGCAGGATAGACAGGGCCAGGACCGGGGAGCTGTTTTTT.

This clonotype was counted a few times. V usage is TRBV7-2 and J usage is TRBJ2-6; no clear D gene. The germline gives CDR1 SGHTA, CDR2 FQGNSA. V was shortened by 2 bases and J by 2 bases, with 7 bases between the two germline ends. The CDR3 has 15 amino acids. CDR3 sequence (DNA): TGTGCCAGCAGCTTAAAGGGTCCTGGGGCCAACGTCCTGACTTTC. It specifies CASSLKGPGANVLTF.

This clonotype showed up many times. For the CDR3, the DNA is TGCGCCAGCAGCTTGGCGCCCCAAGGGGGGAAAGAGACCCAGTACTTC. Its translation: CASSLAPQGGKETQYF. The rearrangement joins TRBV5-1 to TRBJ2-5; D could derive from TRBD1 or TRBD2 (6 bases each). V gave up 0 bases and J gave up 3 bases, with 15 bases separating them. The CDR3 is made up of 16 amino acids. Germline CDR1 reads SGHRS; CDR2 reads YFSETQ.

This clonotype was recorded many times. The rearrangement uses TRBV11-2 and TRBJ1-2, with 11 bases matching TRBD1. Germline V gene data show CDR1 as SGHAT and CDR2 as FQNNGV. Trimming at V came to 5 bases and at J to 7 bases, leaving 6 bases not matched to a gene. The CDR3 consists of 14 residues. The chain's CDR3 is CASSPRTGGTGYTF. The CDR3 nucleotides read TGTGCCAGCAGCCCCCGGACAGGGGGCACTGGCTACACCTTC.

This rearrangement joins TRBV5-6 to TRBJ2-5; 10 bases match TRBD1. The germline V gene has CDR1 SGHDT and CDR2 YYEEEE. The CDR3 has 14 residues. V trimming: 4 bases; J trimming: 5 bases; junction bases outside the gene matches: 5. CDR3 sequence reads: CASSETGGAETQYF. CDR3 coding DNA: TGTGCCAGCAGCGAGACAGGGGGCGCGGAGACCCAGTACTTC.

The gene calls are TRBV28 and TRBJ2-5, with D perhaps matching TRBD2 (5 bases). Germline CDR1 is MDHEN and CDR2 is SYDVKM. Trimming shortened V by 5 bases and J by 4 bases, and 14 bases separated the two germline ends. The CDR3 totals 14 residues. CDR3 protein: CASSVWTPRETQYF. CDR3 nucleotide sequence: TGTGCCAGCAGTGTGTGGACTCCCCGAGAGACCCAGTACTTC. The entire variable domain, with the rest obtained from reference TRBV28 and TRBJ2-5, is as follows: DVKVTQSSRYLVKRTGEKVFLECVQDMDHENMFWYRQDPGLGLRLIYFSYDVKMKEKGDIPEGYSVSREKKERFSLILESASTNQTSMYLCASSVWTPRETQYFGPGTRLLVL.

The chain is built from TRBV5-1 and TRBJ2-1; D possibly matches TRBD1 or TRBD2 (5 bases each). CDR1 and CDR2 from the germline V gene are SGHRS and YFSETQ. Trimming left V 4 bases short and J 6 bases short, with 23 bases between. The CDR3 is 17 residues long. This CDR3 reads CASSVRVGTRGGNEQFF. The CDR3 nucleotides read TGCGCCAGCAGCGTGAGGGTTGGGACCCGCGGTGGCAATGAGCAGTTCTTC. The full variable domain, rest sourced from reference TRBV5-1 and TRBJ2-1, is KAGVTQTPRYLIKTRGQQVTLSCSPISGHRSVSWYQQTPGQGLQFLFEYFSETQRNKGNFPGRFSGRQFSNSRSEMNVSTLELGDSALYLCASSVRVGTRGGNEQFFGPGTRLTVL.

In its sample, this clonotype was seen many times. The chain recombines TRBV6-5 with TRBJ2-7; 10 bases map to TRBD1. The CDR3 runs to 15 residues. V shed 5 bases and J 3 bases; nucleotides not matched to a gene: 7. From germline, CDR1 is MNHEY and CDR2 SVGAGI. The chain's CDR3 is CASSQADRGSYEQYF. For the CDR3, the DNA is TGTGCCAGCAGTCAGGCGGACAGGGGGAGCTACGAGCAGTACTTC.

This clonotype occurred a few times. The rearrangement joins TRBV7-2 to TRBJ2-3, with D possibly called TRBD1 or TRBD2 (5 bases each). CDR1 and CDR2 from the germline V gene are SGHTA and FQGNSA. CDR3 size: 14 residues. V lost 5 bases, J lost 5 bases, and 14 bases lay in between. CDR3 nucleotides: TGTGCCAGCAGCCCAGTCATGGGGGAAGATACGCAGTATTTT. Translating gives CASSPVMGEDTQYF.

This clonotype was picked up many times. The gene calls are TRBV11-2 and TRBJ1-6; TRBD1 agrees at 9 bases. The V gene end was trimmed by 5 bases and the J gene end by 7 bases; junction bases not matched to a gene: 9. This CDR3 has 16 amino acids. CDR1 is SGHAT, CDR2 FQNNGV, per germline. The CDR3: CASSQRPDRGNSPLHF. The CDR3 DNA follows: TGTGCCAGCAGCCAGCGACCCGACAGGGGGAATTCACCCCTCCACTTT. The complete variable domain, with remaining parts taken from reference TRBV11-2 and TRBJ1-6, reads EAGVAQSPRYKIIEKRQSVAFWCNPISGHATLYWYQQILGQGPKLLIQFQNNGVVDDSQLPKDRFSAERLKGVDSTLKIQPAKLEDSAVYLCASSQRPDRGNSPLHFGNGTRLTVT.

The rearrangement uses TRBV5-1 and TRBJ1-1, with TRBD1 as a possible D gene (6 bases). V was shortened by 0 bases and J by 4 bases, with 16 bases between the two germline ends. The CDR3 contains 16 residues. Germline CDR1 SGHRS, CDR2 YFSETQ. CDR3 nucleotide sequence: TGCGCCAGCAGCTTGGAAGCAGGGGAGAGGAGCACTGAAGCTTTCTTT. Protein: CASSLEAGERSTEAFF.

The rearrangement uses TRBV2 and TRBJ2-7, with D unclear. The germline V gene has CDR1 SNHLY and CDR2 FYNNEI. V lost 9 bases, J lost 5 bases, and 17 bases lay in between. The CDR3 is made up of 13 amino acids. The CDR3 DNA is TGTGCCAGTCAAGGGTTACAGCTTCACGAGCAGTACTTC. Translation: CASQGLQLHEQYF.

V gene TRBV7-8 combines with J gene TRBJ1-1, with D perhaps TRBD1 (5 bases). CDR3 length: 15 amino acids. Deletions cut 0 bases from V and 1 base from J, with 9 bases between. Germline assignment: CDR1 SGHVS and CDR2 FQNEAQ. The DNA for the CDR3 is TGTGCCAGCAGCTTAGCGGGCGGGGGGAACACTGAAGCTTTCTTT. It encodes CASSLAGGGNTEAFF.

The J gene is TRBJ2-2, the V gene TRBV30; 11 bases map to TRBD1. V lost 2 bases, J lost 4 bases, and 6 bases stayed unmatched. The CDR3 has 16 residues. Germline assignment: CDR1 GTSNPN and CDR2 SVGIG (reference sequence). The CDR3 loop is CAWSFGDRGFTGELFF. CDR3 sequence (DNA): TGTGCCTGGAGTTTCGGGGACAGGGGGTTCACCGGGGAGCTGTTTTTT.

This clonotype was detected only a few times. This sequence joins TRBV10-1 and TRBJ2-1; possibly TRBD2 for D (6 bases). This CDR3 is built from 15 residues. V dropped 6 bases and J dropped 9 bases, with 21 bases sitting between them. Germline-derived CDR1 and CDR2 are WNHNN and SYGVQD (reference sequence). CDR3 sequence: CASSPGTPRGSEQFF. Here the CDR3 DNA reads TGCGCCAGCAGCCCCGGGACCCCCCGGGGGAGTGAGCAGTTCTTC.

CDR3 residues: CASSLERGGPYEQYF. CDR3 coding DNA: TGTGCCAGCAGCTTGGAGCGGGGGGGCCCCTACGAGCAGTACTTC. The J gene is TRBJ2-7, the V gene TRBV5-4; TRBD2 aligns across 10 bases. Per germline, CDR1 SGHNT and CDR2 YYREEE (reference sequence). After removal of 0 bases from V and 2 bases from J, the junction contained 2 bases not matched to a gene. This CDR3 comprises 15 residues.

This clonotype was recorded at least ten times. The V and J genes are TRBV10-2 and TRBJ2-3; 7 nucleotides line up with TRBD2. V lost 3 bases, J lost 0 bases, and 9 bases stayed unmatched. The germline gives CDR1 WSHSY, CDR2 SAAADI. This CDR3 region has 17 residues. CDR3 sequence reads: CASSDFSTSASTDTQYF. CDR3 nucleotides: TGCGCCAGCAGTGATTTTTCCACTAGCGCTAGCACAGATACGCAGTATTTT.

The V and J genes are TRBV2 and TRBJ2-3, with a tentative D call TRBD1 (5 bases). Trimming pared 8 bases from V and 0 bases from J, leaving 9 bases between. Germline V gives CDR1 SNHLY, CDR2 FYNNEI. The length of the CDR3 is 13 residues. As DNA, the CDR3 is TGTGCCAGCGGGGCTTATAGCACAGATACGCAGTATTTT. This translates into CASGAYSTDTQYF.

This clonotype was detected many times. V usage is TRBV5-1 and J usage is TRBJ2-3, with a possible D match to TRBD1 (5 bases). Trimming removed 4 bases from V and 3 bases from J, with 15 bases in between. Germline V CDR1 and CDR2: SGHRS, YFSETQ. The CDR3 has 15 amino acids. CDR3: CASSHGQVLTDTQYF. The CDR3 nucleotides read TGCGCCAGCAGCCACGGACAAGTACTAACAGATACGCAGTATTTT.

Ten or more counts support this clonotype. J is TRBJ1-1 and V is TRBV20-1, with D unresolved. This CDR3 spans 15 amino acids. Germline loops: CDR1 DFQATT, CDR2 SNEGSKA (reference sequence). Trimming removed 2 bases at V and 3 bases at J, with 16 bases between. The CDR3 DNA reads TGCAGTGCTAGAAAGCCCGCTCAGCGAGACACTGAAGCTTTCTTT. It specifies CSARKPAQRDTEAFF.